The clone carrying this T cell receptor beta chain has just a few counts. What it binds is unknown. The germline gives CDR1 MNHEY, CDR2 SMNVEV (reference sequence). The junction had 5 bases not matched to a gene; V was cut back by 6 bases and J by 0 bases. This CDR3 has 15 residues. The record originates from a study of cytomegalovirus exposure and HLA in healthy donors. General study results and limits: Further analysis, carried out later, found HLA-associated TCR beta chains more clonally expanded than equally common other chains. No immune exposure information besides CMV serostatus was available. Being productive about 87% or about 30% of the time was typical of most TCR beta V segments in an earlier analysis.

13 Jbeta primers and 60 Vbeta primers were used for the PCR. Sequencing was performed with immunoSEQ multiplex PCR; in TCRdb, only in-frame clones are kept and a portion is missing. The data contain roughly 120,000 clones, 55% to 75% of them singletons. The rearrangement uses TRBV27 and TRBJ1-5; 7 nucleotides align to TRBD1. The receptor was derived from a woman aged 40 to 50 in good health and CMV-seropositive. The sequenced material came from PBMCs. CDR3 in amino acids: CASRLNRGSNQPQHF. CDR3 coding DNA: TGTGCCAGCAGATTAAACAGGGGTAGCAATCAGCCCCAGCATTTT.